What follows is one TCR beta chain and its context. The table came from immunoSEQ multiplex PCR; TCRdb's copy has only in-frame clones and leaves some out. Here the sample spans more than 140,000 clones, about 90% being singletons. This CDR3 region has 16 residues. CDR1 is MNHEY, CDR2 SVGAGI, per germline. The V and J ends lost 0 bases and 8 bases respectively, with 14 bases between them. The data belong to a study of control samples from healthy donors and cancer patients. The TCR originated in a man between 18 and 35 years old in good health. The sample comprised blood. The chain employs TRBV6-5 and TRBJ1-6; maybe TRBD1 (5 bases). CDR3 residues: CASSYSMGDDYSPLHF. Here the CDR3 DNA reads TGTGCCAGCAGTTACTCAATGGGGGACGACTATTCACCCCTCCACTTT.